Described below is a single T cell receptor (beta chain) sequence and its context. Its antigen is unknown. The entry originates in a study of cytomegalovirus exposure and HLA in healthy donors. Study information: The 120 validation repertoires were produced on the same platform as the 650 to 800 repertoires of the first cohort. This was reported in a later analysis. General study points: According to the study, around 160 TCR beta chains were cytomegalovirus-associated. High specificity and sensitivity for cytomegalovirus status were reported for the classifier.

Method: immunoSEQ multiplex PCR; TCRdb's copy keeps in-frame clones and lacks some. The data hold about 110,000 clones, with around nine tenths observed a single time. The length of the CDR3 is 16 residues. V lost 2 bases, J lost 9 bases, and 24 bases lay in between. Germline loops: CDR1 SGDLS, CDR2 YYNGEE. Sequencing was done on a sample of PBMCs. The origin of this receptor is a woman aged 18-29 years in good health and CMV-seronegative. The rearrangement links TRBV9 to TRBJ2-7, with a possible D match to TRBD2 (6 bases). CDR3 sequence reads: CASSVGGAAGLRGQYF. DNA of the CDR3: TGTGCCAGCAGCGTGGGAGGTGCGGCTGGATTACGAGGGCAGTACTTC.